One and the same sample provided the 4 T cell receptor beta chains below, sequenced in a study of blood T cells in healthy people across ages. A second PCR of 7 to 11 cycles used a sample-barcoded 5' primer and a J-beta primer mix. A single record per CDR3 protein comes from TCRdb applying MiXCR to the 5' RACE reads. This sample has under 850,000 distinct CDR3 sequences, with roughly 40% found just once. Sequenced material: blood. Every receptor here comes from a young man in good health.

V and J are TRBV7-3 and TRBJ1-4, with 8 bases that match TRBD1. The CDR3 is 15 amino acids. Losses at the gene ends were 5 bases for V and 4 bases for J; bases not matched to a gene: 6. Germline CDR1 SGHTA, CDR2 FQGTGA. In nucleotides, the CDR3 is TGTGCCAGCAGCCGACAGGGGCTGGTTAATGAAAAACTGTTTTTT. It is translated as CASSRQGLVNEKLFF.

This clonotype appeared once. This may stem from a read error, because a much larger clone lies one nucleotide away. V and J are TRBV4-1 and TRBJ1-2; D gene ambiguous. V was clipped by 2 bases and J by 4 bases, with 17 bases between them. This CDR3 has 16 amino acids. Germline V gene data show CDR1 as MGHRA and CDR2 as YSYEKL. The CDR3 loop reads CASSQSAPGPTYGYTF. CDR3 sequence (DNA): TGCGCCAGCAGCCAATCTGCGCCCGGACCAACCTATGGCTACACCTTC.

Regarding this clonotype: A read error is possible here, since a much larger clone lies one base away. The chain couples TRBV29-1 to TRBJ2-7; TRBD1 matches at 9 bases. The better agreement between TRBJ2-4 and the DNA end casts doubt on the J call. In germline, CDR1 is SQVTM, CDR2 ANQGSEA. The CDR3 sequence is 13 residues long. The CDR3 spells CSVAGDRENIQYF. The CDR3 DNA sequence: TGCAGCGTTGCCGGGGACAGGGAAAACATTCAGTACTTC.

The rearrangement links TRBV21-1 to TRBJ2-1; the D call of TRBD2 is as the table states it, not checked on the DNA. TRBV21-1 is tagged as a pseudogene. This CDR3 is 17 amino acids long. The CDR3, as DNA: TGTGCCAGCAGCCCAAGAGGGCGGGGGGCCCCCTACAATGAGCAGTTCTTC. This gives the protein CASSPRGRGAPYNEQFF.